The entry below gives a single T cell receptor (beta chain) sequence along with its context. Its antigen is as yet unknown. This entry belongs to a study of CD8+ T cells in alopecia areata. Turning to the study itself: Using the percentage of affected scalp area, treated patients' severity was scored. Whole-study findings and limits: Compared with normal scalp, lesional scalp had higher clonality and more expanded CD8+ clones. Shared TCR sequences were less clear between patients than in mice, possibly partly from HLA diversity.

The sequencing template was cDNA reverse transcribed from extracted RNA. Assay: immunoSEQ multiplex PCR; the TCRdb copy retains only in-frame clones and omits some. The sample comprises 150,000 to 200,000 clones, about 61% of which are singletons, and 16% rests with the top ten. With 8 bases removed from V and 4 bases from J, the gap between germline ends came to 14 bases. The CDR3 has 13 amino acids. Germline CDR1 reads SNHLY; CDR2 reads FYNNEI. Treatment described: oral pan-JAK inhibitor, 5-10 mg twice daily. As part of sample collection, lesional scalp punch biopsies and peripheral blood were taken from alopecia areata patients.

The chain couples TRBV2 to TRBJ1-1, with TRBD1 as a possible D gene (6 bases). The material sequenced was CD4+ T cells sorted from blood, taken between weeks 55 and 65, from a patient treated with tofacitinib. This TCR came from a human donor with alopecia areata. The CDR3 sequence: CASRGGRGTEAFF. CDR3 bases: TGTGCCAGCCGGGGGGGCCGGGGCACTGAAGCTTTCTTT.